A single sample is the source of the 30 T cell receptor beta chains below, sequenced in a study of T cells in Graves' hyperthyroidism and ophthalmopathy (dated by TCRdb to the late 2010s). Library construction relied on multiplex PCR. These reads were obtained on an Illumina HiSeq 2000. Amplification of TCR beta CDR3 regions was carried out from RNA transcripts. For the first round of RT-PCR on the TCR CDR3, the HTBI primer set was used together with the Qiagen OneStep RT-PCR kit. Through fastp at Q25 and MiXCR, TCRdb rebuilt clones from the public reads, retaining in-frame beta chains. Merged by CDR3 protein, the rows form single entries marked with the most common genes and DNA. The table for this sample lists about 270,000 distinct CDR3 sequences; less than 30% of them were counted only once. The ten most abundant clones make up approximately 30% of the sample. Sequencing was done on a sample of blood. These TCRs come from a man aged 35 to 55 with Graves' hyperthyroidism that later progressed to Graves' ophthalmopathy.

This clonotype was detected ten times or more. The genes are TRBV20-1 and TRBJ2-7, with D perhaps TRBD2 (6 bases). Germline V gene lookup returns CDR1 DFQATT and CDR2 SNEGSKA (reference sequence). The CDR3 runs 12 residues. The V and J ends lost 3 bases and 4 bases respectively, with 10 bases between them. The CDR3 reads CSARMREYEQYF. The CDR3 DNA follows: TGCAGTGCTAGGATGCGGGAATACGAGCAGTACTTC.

This clonotype was seen a few times. This sequence joins TRBV12-3 or TRBV12-4 and TRBJ1-2; D is undetermined. The CDR3 contains 14 residues. V was clipped by 0 bases and J by 2 bases, with 7 bases between them. CDR3 amino acids: CASSLAPINYGYTF. CDR3 DNA: TGTGCCAGCAGTTTAGCTCCAATCAACTATGGCTACACCTTC.

This clonotype was counted many times. The chain is built from TRBV28 and TRBJ1-1, with D possibly matching TRBD1 (5 bases). V lost 11 bases and J 7 bases, leaving 14 bases between the germline ends. Germline CDR1 MDHEN, CDR2 SYDVKM. This CDR3 has 11 amino acids. As DNA, the CDR3 is TGTGCCGTCGCACGGGGGGGTGAAGCTTTCTTT. Translating gives CAVARGGEAFF.

This clonotype was observed many times. The chain carries TRBV11-1 and TRBJ2-3; D is perhaps TRBD1 or TRBD2 (6 bases each). The CDR3 covers 15 residues. V was cut by 0 bases and J by 6 bases, with 13 bases left in between. CDR1 and CDR2 (germline): SGHAT, FQDESV (reference sequence). The CDR3 reads CASSLAGGPGDTQYF. The CDR3 DNA sequence: TGTGCCAGCAGCTTAGCCGGGGGCCCCGGGGATACGCAGTATTTT.

This clonotype was found many times. V usage is TRBV7-9 and J usage is TRBJ2-5; D is undetermined. The germline V and J ends were trimmed by 5 bases and 2 bases, with 9 bases remaining between them. The CDR3 runs 13 residues. CDR1 is SEHNR and CDR2 is FQNEAQ in the germline V gene (reference sequence). CDR3 protein: CASSPIRQETQYF. CDR3 DNA: TGTGCCAGCAGCCCGATCCGTCAAGAGACCCAGTACTTC.

This clonotype appeared many times. The gene calls are TRBV7-6 and TRBJ2-5; TRBD2 matches at 8 bases. The germline CDR1 and CDR2 sequences are SGHVS and FNYEAQ. The V and J ends lost 0 bases and 2 bases, in that order; junction bases with no gene match: 5. The length of the CDR3 is 16 residues. For the CDR3, the DNA is TGTGCCAGCAGCTTAGCTTTGGCTAGCGGGCAAGAGACCCAGTACTTC. Protein sequence: CASSLALASGQETQYF.

This clonotype was observed many times. The chain combines TRBV20-1 with TRBJ2-5; D gene ambiguous. Trimming removed 3 bases at V and 5 bases at J, with 10 bases between. Germline V CDR1 and CDR2: DFQATT, SNEGSKA (reference sequence). The CDR3 covers 12 residues. Here the CDR3 reads CSARIGWETQYF. Here the CDR3 DNA reads TGCAGTGCTAGGATCGGATGGGAGACCCAGTACTTC.

The chain combines TRBV20-1 with TRBJ2-5; 7 bases agree with TRBD1. The V gene end was trimmed by 6 bases and the J gene end by 2 bases; junction bases not matched to a gene: 9. This CDR3 region has 14 residues. Germline loops: CDR1 DFQATT, CDR2 SNEGSKA (reference sequence). CDR3: CSAEQGMIQETQYF. In DNA, the CDR3 is TGCAGTGCGGAACAGGGGATGATACAAGAGACCCAGTACTTC.

The chain is built from TRBV11-2 and TRBJ1-1, with D possibly being TRBD1 (5 bases). V lost 3 bases to trimming and J lost 0 bases, with 11 bases between them. Germline V CDR1 and CDR2: SGHAT, FQNNGV. The CDR3 totals 15 residues. The CDR3 coding sequence is TGTGCCAGCAGCTTTCCGGGACGATTGAACACTGAAGCTTTCTTT. This codes for CASSFPGRLNTEAFF.

This clonotype appeared many times. Its ends do not fully match the called genes, so a read error is possible. The chain combines TRBV28 with TRBJ2-7; the D gene is possibly TRBD1 (5 bases). Looked up from germline, CDR1 is MDHEN and CDR2 is SYDVKM. The CDR3 covers 14 residues. CDR3 bases: TGTGCCAACAGTTTAGGAGACAGACCCTACGAGCAGTACTTC. Its protein is CANSLGDRPYEQYF.

The chain uses TRBV6-2 or TRBV6-3 and TRBJ2-7; D is uncertain. V was trimmed by 0 bases and J by 0 bases, leaving 15 bases between them. Per the germline V gene, CDR1 is MNHEY and CDR2 is SVGEGT. The CDR3 extends over 17 amino acids. CDR3 bases: TGTGCCAGCAGTTACTCGAGTGTGCGCTTCCCCTCCTACGAGCAGTACTTC. Protein: CASSYSSVRFPSYEQYF.

This clonotype was counted many times. J is TRBJ1-1 and V is TRBV3-1, with D tentatively TRBD1 (5 bases). The CDR3 runs to 14 residues. Trimming left V 4 bases short and J 1 base short, with 10 bases between. Germline CDR1 LGHDT, CDR2 YNNKEL (reference sequence). CDR3 nucleotide sequence: TGTGCCAGCAGCCTCGGACACAGGAACACTGAAGCTTTCTTT. Translated, it gives CASSLGHRNTEAFF. Drawing the rest from reference TRBV3-1 and TRBJ1-1, the complete variable domain is DTAVSQTPKYLVTQMGNDKSIKCEQNLGHDTMYWYKQDSKKFLKIMFSYNNKELIINETVPNRFSPKSPDKAHLNLHINSLELGDSAVYFCASSLGHRNTEAFFGQGTRLTVV.

Many counts were recorded for this clonotype. As DNA, the CDR3 is TGTGCCAGCAGCTTAAGCGGGGGCGTTCTTTCCGAGCAGTACTTC. Its translation: CASSLSGGVLSEQYF. The rearrangement links TRBV7-9 to TRBJ2-7, with 8 nucleotides matching TRBD2. Trimming took 2 bases from V and 6 from J; bases not matched to a gene: 9. The CDR3 has 15 residues. Germline V gives CDR1 SEHNR, CDR2 FQNEAQ (reference sequence).

This clonotype was seen repeatedly, ten times or more. CDR3 in DNA: TGCAGCGTCTGGGACAGGCGTTCTTCGGGCACTGAAGCTTTCTTT. It specifies CSVWDRRSSGTEAFF. The genes are TRBV29-1 and TRBJ1-1; 8 bases map to TRBD1. The germline gives CDR1 SQVTM, CDR2 ANQGSEA. V shed 6 bases, J shed 4 bases, and the junction held 13 bases outside the gene matches. The CDR3 is 15 amino acids.

In its sample, this clonotype was seen many times. The CDR3 bases are TGTGCCAGCAGCACAACCGGGACATTATACACCGGGGAGCTGTTTTTT. As protein: CASSTTGTLYTGELFF. The gene calls are TRBV9 and TRBJ2-2; TRBD1 might be the D (6 bases). The CDR3 covers 16 residues. Trimming removed 4 bases from V and 3 bases from J, with 16 bases in between. The germline gives CDR1 SGDLS, CDR2 YYNGEE.

The V gene is TRBV4-3, the J gene TRBJ1-1, with 7 bases matching TRBD1. The CDR3 totals 15 residues. Germline V lookup: CDR1 LGHNA, CDR2 YSLEER. Trimming removed 1 base from V and 3 bases from J; junction bases left unmatched: 5. The CDR3 sequence is CASSQGPTGDTEAFF. In nucleotides, the CDR3 is TGCGCCAGCAGCCAAGGTCCCACAGGGGACACTGAAGCTTTCTTT.

This clonotype was detected many times. The chain recombines TRBV10-3 with TRBJ1-2, with D possibly being TRBD1 (6 bases). From germline, CDR1 is ENHRY and CDR2 SYGVKD. V was trimmed by 6 bases and J by 2 bases, leaving 19 bases between them. The CDR3 runs 16 residues. The CDR3 nucleotides are TGTGCCATCAGCAAGGACAGAAAACACATCAACTATGGCTACACCTTC. Its translation: CAISKDRKHINYGYTF.

This clonotype showed up many times. The chain links TRBV18 to TRBJ1-5, with TRBD1 as a possible D gene (6 bases). Germline V CDR1 and CDR2: KGHSH, LQKENI. Trimming removed 6 bases from V and 4 bases from J, with 16 bases in between. The CDR3 runs to 15 residues. The CDR3 is CASSAGTTANQPQHF. The CDR3 DNA follows: TGTGCCAGCTCGGCCGGGACAACAGCTAATCAGCCCCAGCATTTT.

This clonotype occurred many times. J is TRBJ1-5 and V is TRBV28; D is perhaps TRBD1 (5 bases). The CDR3 runs to 13 residues. Germline CDR1 reads MDHEN; CDR2 reads SYDVKM. Trimming took 7 bases from V and 9 from J, leaving 16 bases between them. CDR3 DNA: TGTGCCAGCACCATCGACAGCGAAGGGCCCCAGCATTTT. It translates to CASTIDSEGPQHF. Variable domain in full (rest from reference TRBV28 and TRBJ1-5): DVKVTQSSRYLVKRTGEKVFLECVQDMDHENMFWYRQDPGLGLRLIYFSYDVKMKEKGDIPEGYSVSREKKERFSLILESASTNQTSMYLCASTIDSEGPQHFGDGTRLSIL.

This clonotype showed up many times. This chain joins TRBV2 and TRBJ1-1; no clear D gene. The CDR3 covers 14 residues. The germline V and J ends were trimmed by 4 bases and 6 bases, with 15 bases remaining between them. Germline-derived CDR1 and CDR2 are SNHLY and FYNNEI. The CDR3 coding sequence is TGTGCCAGCAGTGCTAAGTGGAGTGGCGCTGAAGCTTTCTTT. This translates into CASSAKWSGAEAFF.

The chain recombines TRBV6-1 with TRBJ1-2; no firm D call. The CDR3 has 14 amino acids. Germline loops: CDR1 MNHNS, CDR2 SASEGT. V shed 1 base and J shed 4 bases, with 10 bases lying between them. CDR3 nucleotide sequence: TGTGCCAGCAGTGAAGTGGTCAGCGCCTATGGCTACACCTTC. It encodes CASSEVVSAYGYTF.

The chain employs TRBV3-1 and TRBJ2-7; 14 positions agree with TRBD2. The V and J ends lost 5 bases and 7 bases, in that order; junction bases with no gene match: 7. Per the germline V gene, CDR1 is LGHDT and CDR2 is YNNKEL (reference sequence). The CDR3 is made up of 15 amino acids. The CDR3 DNA reads as TGTGCCAGCAGCTCCGGGACTAGCGGGAGATGGGAGCAGTACTTC. Protein: CASSSGTSGRWEQYF.

The V gene is TRBV12-3 or TRBV12-4, the J gene TRBJ1-2; D is perhaps TRBD1 (6 bases). The CDR3 contains 16 residues. Trimming cost V 4 bases and J 5 bases, with 20 bases left between them. The CDR3 DNA is TGTGCCAGCAGTTCCCCCGCGGACAGTCCACGTTATGGCTACACCTTC. Translation: CASSSPADSPRYGYTF.

In this sample, this clonotype turned up many times. The V gene is TRBV6-1, the J gene TRBJ2-7, with TRBD1 identical over 7 bases. Trimming took 3 bases from V and 5 from J; bases not matched to a gene: 4. Germline V lookup: CDR1 MNHNS, CDR2 SASEGT. The CDR3 runs 13 residues. CDR3 in DNA: TGTGCCAGCAGTGATCAGGGGACAGACGAGCAGTACTTC. Protein product: CASSDQGTDEQYF.

This clonotype was picked up many times. The rearrangement uses TRBV19 and TRBJ2-7; D possibly corresponds to TRBD2 (7 bases). Germline V lookup: CDR1 LNHDA, CDR2 SQIVND (reference sequence). The CDR3 has 16 residues. V was trimmed by 6 bases and J by 6 bases, leaving 24 bases between them. The CDR3 is CASRVTWGGPMGEQYF. The DNA of the CDR3 is TGTGCCAGTAGAGTAACTTGGGGGGGGCCCATGGGCGAGCAGTACTTC.

Many counts were recorded for this clonotype. V gene TRBV7-9 combines with J gene TRBJ2-7; TRBD1 aligns across 8 bases. J lost 5 bases, V lost 4 bases, and 7 bases had no gene match. Looked up from germline, CDR1 is SEHNR and CDR2 is FQNEAQ (reference sequence). This CDR3 spans 14 amino acids. CDR3 region: CASSWTGRIHEQYF. DNA for the CDR3: TGTGCCAGCAGCTGGACAGGGCGAATCCACGAGCAGTACTTC.

This clonotype appeared many times. The genes are TRBV27 and TRBJ2-2, with 11 nucleotides matching TRBD2. V shed 3 bases, J shed 1 base, and the junction held 7 bases outside the gene matches. This CDR3 has 18 amino acids. Germline V gene data show CDR1 as MNHEY and CDR2 as SMNVEV (reference sequence). The CDR3 loop reads CASSFRTSGGRNTGELFF. The CDR3 bases are TGTGCCAGCAGTTTCCGAACTAGCGGGGGAAGGAACACCGGGGAGCTGTTTTTT.

The gene calls are TRBV27 and TRBJ1-2, with 10 bases matching TRBD1. V shed 6 bases, J shed 2 bases, and the junction held 3 bases outside the gene matches. From germline, CDR1 is MNHEY and CDR2 SMNVEV (reference sequence). The CDR3 is made up of 14 amino acids. The CDR3 sequence is CASRDRGRNYGYTF. The CDR3 DNA sequence: TGTGCCAGCAGAGACAGGGGGCGCAACTATGGCTACACCTTC.

This clonotype was detected a few times. This chain joins TRBV11-2 and TRBJ1-5, with D hard to call. CDR1 and CDR2 from the germline V gene are SGHAT and FQNNGV. This CDR3 has 16 amino acids. V gave up 1 base and J gave up 0 bases, with 10 bases separating them. DNA for the CDR3: TGTGCCAGCAGCTTAGGGACGGGCTATAGCAATCAGCCCCAGCATTTT. It codes for CASSLGTGYSNQPQHF.

This clonotype showed up many times. The rearrangement joins TRBV9 to TRBJ2-6, with D unclear. Trimming stripped 4 bases from V and 0 bases from J, with 5 bases between. This CDR3 is 14 amino acids long. CDR1 and CDR2 from the germline V gene are SGDLS and YYNGEE. The CDR3, as DNA: TGTGCCAGCAGCCCAAGCTCTGGGGCCAACGTCCTGACTTTC. It yields the protein CASSPSSGANVLTF.